What follows are 16 T cell receptor beta chains derived from one specimen sequenced in a study of PD-L1 blockade in urothelial cancer. Described time point: pretreatment peripheral blood. Generated by immunoSEQ multiplex PCR, the TCRdb table keeps only in-frame clones and is missing some. Of 70,000 to 100,000 clones in the sample, 84% were seen once. The sequencing here drew on PBMCs, taken around atezolizumab (anti-PD-L1) treatment. The receptors stem from a man between 60 and 75 years old with urothelial cancer.

This clone was recorded only once. V is TRBV6-1 and J is TRBJ1-2; 10 positions match TRBD1. The V segment lost 8 bases and the J segment 4 bases; nucleotides outside the gene matches: 7. The CDR3 spans 14 residues. The germline V gene encodes CDR1 MNHNS and CDR2 SASEGT. The CDR3 spells CASERDRGIYGYTF. CDR3 DNA: TGTGCCAGCGAAAGGGACAGGGGCATCTATGGCTACACCTTC.

J is TRBJ1-5 and V is TRBV6-4, with 7 bases fitting TRBD1. Germline V gene data show CDR1 as MRHNA and CDR2 as SNTAGT. The length of the CDR3 is 19 residues. V lost 2 bases and J lost 0; bases outside the gene matches: 13. The CDR3 DNA follows: TGTGCCAGCAGTGACCAATCGACAGGGCCCATTTATAGCAATCAGCCCCAGCATTTT. Amino acids: CASSDQSTGPIYSNQPQHF.

The rearrangement uses TRBV6-5 and TRBJ2-7, with 8 bases that match TRBD2. The CDR3 is 16 residues long. Germline V lookup: CDR1 MNHEY, CDR2 SVGAGI. V shed 0 bases, J shed 3 bases, and the junction held 7 bases outside the gene matches. The CDR3 protein is CASSYSGGSGVYEQYF. The CDR3 DNA reads as TGTGCCAGCAGTTACTCCGGGGGTAGCGGGGTCTACGAGCAGTACTTC.

The rearrangement uses TRBV28 and TRBJ2-1; 8 bases align to TRBD2. Trimming took 2 bases from V and 4 from J; bases not matched to a gene: 7. The germline gives CDR1 MDHEN, CDR2 SYDVKM. This CDR3 region has 16 residues. In DNA form, the CDR3 reads TGTGCCAGCAGTTTACCCACGGCGGGGGGATACAATGAGCAGTTCTTC. This codes for CASSLPTAGGYNEQFF.

This clone was recorded only once. V and J are TRBV11-2 and TRBJ2-7; D not resolved. The V gene's germline CDR1 is SGHAT and CDR2 FQNNGV. The CDR3 totals 13 residues. The V end lost 0 bases, the J end lost 6 bases, and 9 bases lay between the germline ends. CDR3 nucleotide sequence: TGTGCCAGCAGCTTAGATCGCACAGTCGAGCAGTACTTC. Translated, it gives CASSLDRTVEQYF.

The CDR3 region is CASSASLTSWETQYF. The DNA of the CDR3 is TGTGCCAGCTCAGCCTCCTTGACTAGCTGGGAGACCCAGTACTTC. The chain joins TRBV18 to TRBJ2-5; the match to TRBD2 covers 7 bases. The V and J ends lost 5 bases and 5 bases, in that order; junction bases with no gene match: 11. This CDR3 is 15 amino acids long. CDR1 and CDR2 (germline): KGHSH, LQKENI.

The chain couples TRBV29-1 to TRBJ2-2; 9 bases agree with TRBD2. This CDR3 has 15 amino acids. CDR1 SQVTM and CDR2 ANQGSEA come from the germline V gene. J gave up 5 bases and V 6 bases, and 10 bases lay outside the gene matches. The CDR3: CSVFLAGQRTGELFF. The CDR3 region has the DNA TGCAGCGTGTTCCTAGCGGGACAGCGGACCGGGGAGCTGTTTTTT.

The chain couples TRBV6-1 to TRBJ1-2; D might be TRBD1 (5 bases). Germline loops: CDR1 MNHNS, CDR2 SASEGT. The V gene lost 0 bases and the J gene lost 2 bases, with 10 bases spanning the gap. The CDR3 length is 15 residues. CDR3 bases: TGTGCCAGCAGTGAAGCGGGGAACAGGAACTATGGCTACACCTTC. Amino acids: CASSEAGNRNYGYTF.

The chain links TRBV6-6 to TRBJ1-1; 7 bases map to TRBD1. Per the germline V gene, CDR1 is MNHNY and CDR2 is SVGAGI (reference sequence). The junction had 9 bases not matched to a gene; V was cut back by 6 bases and J by 2 bases. The CDR3 has 15 residues. DNA of the CDR3: TGTGCCAGCAGGACGGGAAGGGGGCGAAACACTGAAGCTTTCTTT. It encodes CASRTGRGRNTEAFF.

The genes are TRBV28 and TRBJ1-2; no definite D call. CDR1 MDHEN and CDR2 SYDVKM come from the germline V gene. The CDR3 has 14 amino acids. Between the trimmed V and J ends, which lost 2 bases and 4 bases, there was a span of 11 bases. The chain's CDR3 is CASSLGGLRYGYTF. As DNA, the CDR3 is TGTGCCAGCAGTTTAGGAGGGTTACGCTATGGCTACACCTTC.

The chain employs TRBV4-3 and TRBJ2-7; tentatively, D is TRBD2 (7 bases). In germline, CDR1 is LGHNA, CDR2 YSLEER. V was clipped by 0 bases and J by 2 bases, with 17 bases between them. The CDR3 consists of 17 residues. The CDR3 here is CASSQERGVTGTYEQYF. In DNA, the CDR3 is TGCGCCAGCAGCCAAGAACGGGGGGTTACAGGGACCTACGAGCAGTACTTC.

This sequence joins TRBV6-6 and TRBJ1-1, with D hard to call. The CDR3 length is 14 residues. Trimming cost V 2 bases and J 0 bases, with 7 bases left between them. The germline CDR1 and CDR2 sequences are MNHNY and SVGAGI (reference sequence). Here the CDR3 reads CASSYGRVNTEAFF. CDR3 DNA: TGTGCCAGCAGTTACGGGCGCGTGAACACTGAAGCTTTCTTT.

In its sample, this clone was seen once. V gene TRBV5-1 combines with J gene TRBJ2-7, with D possibly matching TRBD2 (6 bases). This CDR3 has 13 amino acids. Trimming stripped 7 bases from V and 6 bases from J, with 17 bases between. CDR1 and CDR2 (germline): SGHRS, YFSETQ. The CDR3 here is CASASGEASEQYF. CDR3 in DNA: TGCGCCAGCGCTTCGGGGGAAGCTTCCGAGCAGTACTTC.

The genes are TRBV9 and TRBJ1-2, with 7 bases identical to TRBD1. Germline V gene lookup returns CDR1 SGDLS and CDR2 YYNGEE. This CDR3 region has 14 residues. The trim removed 2 bases at V and 1 base at J, leaving 2 bases unmatched. CDR3 region: CASSVGQLNYGYTF. The CDR3 DNA sequence: TGTGCCAGCAGCGTGGGACAGCTTAACTATGGCTACACCTTC.

This chain uses TRBV19 with TRBJ2-2; no firm D call. Trimming removed 3 bases from V and 4 bases from J, with 12 bases in between. The CDR3 contains 15 residues. Germline V gives CDR1 LNHDA, CDR2 SQIVND (reference sequence). CDR3 nucleotide sequence: TGTGCCAGTAGTATCTCATCTACGGGCACCGGGGAGCTGTTTTTT. It codes for CASSISSTGTGELFF. Complete variable domain (other parts from reference TRBV19 and TRBJ2-2): DGGITQSPKYLFRKEGQNVTLSCEQNLNHDAMYWYRQDPGQGLRLIYYSQIVNDFQKGDIAEGYSVSREKKESFPLTVTSAQKNPTAFYLCASSISSTGTGELFFGEGSRLTVL.

This clone was seen once. The rearrangement links TRBV4-3 to TRBJ1-1; D call uncertain. The V end lost 2 bases, the J end lost 8 bases, and 12 bases lay between the germline ends. The CDR3 contains 13 residues. Germline V CDR1 and CDR2: LGHNA, YSLEER. The DNA for the CDR3 is TGCGCCAGCAGCCAACCCGGCCAGAGGGAAGCTTTCTTT. Its translation: CASSQPGQREAFF.